This TCR beta chain came from a study of shared clonotypes between healthy human individuals. The CDR3 extends over 16 amino acids. This clone is a singleton in its sample. The data were produced by immunoSEQ multiplex PCR, yet TCRdb's version contains in-frame clones alone and is incomplete. This table has 950,000 to 1,100,000 clones, approximately 70% appearing once. This sequence originates from a man between 18 and 29 years old in good health. Sequencing used memory CD4+ T cells sorted from blood. Subset noted: CD45RA-negative fraction. The rearrangement links TRBV21-1 to TRBJ2-3; the D call in the table, TRBD2, was not verified against the DNA. TRBV21-1 is an annotated pseudogene. CDR3 nucleotides: TGTGCCAGCAGCAAAGCGGGGGGGCAAGGCACAGATACGCAGTATTTT. Its translation is CASSKAGGQGTDTQYF.